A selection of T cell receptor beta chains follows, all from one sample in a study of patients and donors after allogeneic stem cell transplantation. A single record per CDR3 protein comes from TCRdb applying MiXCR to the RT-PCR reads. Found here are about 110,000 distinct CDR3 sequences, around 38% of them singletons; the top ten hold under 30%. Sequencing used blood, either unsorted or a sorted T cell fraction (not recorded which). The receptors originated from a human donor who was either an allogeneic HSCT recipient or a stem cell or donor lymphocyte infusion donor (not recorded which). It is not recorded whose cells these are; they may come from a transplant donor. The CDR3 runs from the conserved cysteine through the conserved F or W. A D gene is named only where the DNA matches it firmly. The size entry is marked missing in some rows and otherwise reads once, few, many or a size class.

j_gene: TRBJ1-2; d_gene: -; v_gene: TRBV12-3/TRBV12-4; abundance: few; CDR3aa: CASSLAGANGYTF; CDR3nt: TGTGCCAGCAGTTTAGCGGGGGCCAATGGCTACACCTTC
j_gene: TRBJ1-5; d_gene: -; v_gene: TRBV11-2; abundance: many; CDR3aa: CASTKKLAREGNQPQHF; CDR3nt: TGTGCCAGCACCAAAAAATTGGCCAGGGAGGGCAATCAGCCCCAGCATTTT
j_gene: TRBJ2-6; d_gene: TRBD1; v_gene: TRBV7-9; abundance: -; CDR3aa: CASKGQGAPGANVLTF; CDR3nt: TGTGCCAGCAAGGGACAGGGGGCTCCCGGGGCCAACGTCCTGACTTTC
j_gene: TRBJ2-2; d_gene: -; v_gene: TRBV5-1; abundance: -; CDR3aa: CASSLQGGAGELFF; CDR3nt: TGCGCCAGCAGCCTCCAAGGGGGGGCCGGGGAGCTGTTTTTT
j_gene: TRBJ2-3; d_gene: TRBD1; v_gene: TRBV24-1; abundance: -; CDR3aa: CATRSGTGASTDTQYF; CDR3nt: TGTGCCACCAGGTCCGGGACAGGGGCTAGCACAGATACGCAGTATTTT
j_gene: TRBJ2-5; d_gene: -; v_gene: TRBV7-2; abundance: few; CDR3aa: CASSLAGHQETQYF; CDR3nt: TGTGCCAGCAGCTTAGCGGGACACCAAGAGACCCAGTACTTC
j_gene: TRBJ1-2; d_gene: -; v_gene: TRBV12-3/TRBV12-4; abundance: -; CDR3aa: CASSSPLGTRGREVYGYTF; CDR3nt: TGTGCCAGCAGTAGCCCCCTTGGGACAAGGGGAAGGGAAGTCTATGGCTACACCTTC
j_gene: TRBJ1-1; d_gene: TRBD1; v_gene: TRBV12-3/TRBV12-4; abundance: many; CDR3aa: CASSQQGRAFF; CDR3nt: TGTGCCAGCAGTCAACAGGGGAGGGCTTTCTTT
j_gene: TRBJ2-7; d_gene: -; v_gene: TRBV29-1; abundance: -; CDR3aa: CSVGGDLGSEQYF; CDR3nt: TGCAGCGTTGGAGGTGACCTGGGTTCCGAGCAGTACTTC
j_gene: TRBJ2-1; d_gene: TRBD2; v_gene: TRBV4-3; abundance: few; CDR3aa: CASSQDTAGEGYNEQFF; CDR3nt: TGCGCCAGCAGCCAAGACACGGCGGGAGAAGGCTACAATGAGCAGTTCTTC
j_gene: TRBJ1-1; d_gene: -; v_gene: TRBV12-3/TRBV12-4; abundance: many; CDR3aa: CASSSKGAEAFF; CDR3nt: TGTGCCAGCAGCTCGAAGGGCGCTGAAGCTTTCTTT
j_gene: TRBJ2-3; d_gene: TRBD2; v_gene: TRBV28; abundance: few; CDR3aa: CASREAGAFDTQYF; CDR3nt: TGTGCCAGCAGGGAGGCGGGAGCCTTCGATACGCAGTATTTT
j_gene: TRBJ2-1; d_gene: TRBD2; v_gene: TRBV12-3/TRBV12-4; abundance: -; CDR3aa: CASSLGASGGSYNEQFF; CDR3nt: TGTGCCAGCAGTTTAGGTGCTAGCGGGGGCTCTTACAATGAGCAGTTCTTC
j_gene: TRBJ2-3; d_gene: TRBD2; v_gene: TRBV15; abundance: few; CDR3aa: CATRVAGGSDTQYF; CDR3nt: TGTGCCACCAGGGTAGCGGGAGGTTCAGATACGCAGTATTTT
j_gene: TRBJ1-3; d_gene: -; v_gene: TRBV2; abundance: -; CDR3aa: CASRGTLGGNTIYF; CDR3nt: TGTGCCAGCAGGGGGACACTGGGTGGAAACACCATATATTTT
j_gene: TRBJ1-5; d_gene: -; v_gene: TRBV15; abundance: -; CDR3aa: CATSREGLHQPQHF; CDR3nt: TGTGCCACCAGCAGAGAAGGTCTGCATCAGCCCCAGCATTTT
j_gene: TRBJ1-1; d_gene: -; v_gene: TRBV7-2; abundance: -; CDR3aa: CASSLVNLNTEAFF; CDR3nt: TGTGCCAGCAGCTTAGTCAACCTCAACACTGAAGCTTTCTTT
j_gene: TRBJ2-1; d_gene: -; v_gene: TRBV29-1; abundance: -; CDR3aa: CSVLANRVRYNEQFF; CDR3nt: TGCAGCGTCCTAGCTAACAGGGTACGCTACAATGAGCAGTTCTTC
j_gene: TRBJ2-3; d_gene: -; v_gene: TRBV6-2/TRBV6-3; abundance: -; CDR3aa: CASKDHNKRTDTQYF; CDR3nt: TGTGCCAGCAAGGACCACAACAAACGCACAGATACGCAGTATTTT
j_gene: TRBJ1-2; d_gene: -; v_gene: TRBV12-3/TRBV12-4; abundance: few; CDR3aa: CASSLTGLPNYGYTF; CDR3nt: TGTGCCAGCAGTTTGACGGGGCTGCCCAACTATGGCTACACCTTC
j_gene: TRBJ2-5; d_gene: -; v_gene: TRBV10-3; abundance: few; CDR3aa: CAISESAGPLQETQYF; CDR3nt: TGTGCCATCAGTGAGTCGGCAGGACCCCTACAAGAGACCCAGTACTTC